Sequencing of this T cell receptor (beta chain) was carried out in a study of cytomegalovirus exposure and HLA in healthy donors. Across the study: Early on, a data release was issued that held some 91 million unique TCRs from HLA-typed donors.

Regarding this clone: Its antigen remains unknown. Germline is not matched at one junction end, which may reflect a read error.

The CDR3 spans 14 residues. The germline gives CDR1 SGHTA, CDR2 FQGNSA. Findings of the study overall: Available immune exposure information was restricted to CMV serostatus only.

The PCR made use of 60 Vbeta and 13 Jbeta primers. Only in-frame clones appear in the TCRdb table, and some are missing; sequencing was by immunoSEQ multiplex PCR. Found here are 150,000 to 200,000 clones, less than 90% of them singletons; the top ten hold around 1.9%. The source material was PBMCs. The chain joins TRBV7-2 to TRBJ2-3, with no clear D. This TCR derives from a man aged 18 to 30 in good health and CMV-seronegative. The CDR3 spells CASSLRHSRDTQYF. For the CDR3, the DNA is TGTGCCAGCAGCTTACGCCACAGCAGAGATACGCAGTATTTT. Looking up the rest from reference TRBV7-2 and TRBJ2-3 gives the full variable domain: GAGVSQSPSNKVTEKGKDVELRCDPISGHTALYWYRQSLGQGLEFLIYFQGNSAPDKSGLPSDRFSAERTGGSVSTLTIQRTQQEDSAVYLCASSLRHSRDTQYFGPGTRLTVL.